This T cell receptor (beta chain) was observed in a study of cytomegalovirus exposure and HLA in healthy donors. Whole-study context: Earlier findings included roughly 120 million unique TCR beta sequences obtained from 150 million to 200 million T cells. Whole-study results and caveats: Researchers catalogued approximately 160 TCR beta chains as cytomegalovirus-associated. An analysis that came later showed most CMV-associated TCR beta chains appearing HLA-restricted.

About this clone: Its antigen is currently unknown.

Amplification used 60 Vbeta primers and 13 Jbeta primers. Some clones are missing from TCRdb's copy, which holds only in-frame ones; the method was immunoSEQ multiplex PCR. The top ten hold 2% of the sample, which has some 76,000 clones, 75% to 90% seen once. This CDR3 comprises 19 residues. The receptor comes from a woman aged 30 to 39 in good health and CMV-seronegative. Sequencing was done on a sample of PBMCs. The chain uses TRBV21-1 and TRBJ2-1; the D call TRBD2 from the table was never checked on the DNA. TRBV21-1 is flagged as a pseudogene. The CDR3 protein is CASSNKARLAGGGYNEQFF. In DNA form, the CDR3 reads TGTGCCAGCAGCAATAAAGCCCGACTAGCGGGAGGAGGATACAATGAGCAGTTCTTC.